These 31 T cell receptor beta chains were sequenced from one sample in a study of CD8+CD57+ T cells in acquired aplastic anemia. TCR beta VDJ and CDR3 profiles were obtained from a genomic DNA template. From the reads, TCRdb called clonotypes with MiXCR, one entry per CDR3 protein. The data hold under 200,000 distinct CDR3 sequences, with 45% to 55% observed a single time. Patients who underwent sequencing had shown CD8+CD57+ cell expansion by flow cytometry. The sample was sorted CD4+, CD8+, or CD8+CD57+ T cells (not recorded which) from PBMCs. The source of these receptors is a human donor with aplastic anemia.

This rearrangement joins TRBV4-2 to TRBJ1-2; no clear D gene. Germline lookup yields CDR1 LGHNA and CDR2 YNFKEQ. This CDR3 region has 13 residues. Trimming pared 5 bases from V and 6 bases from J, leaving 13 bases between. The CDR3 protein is CASSFWAEDGYTF. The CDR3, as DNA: TGTGCCAGCAGCTTTTGGGCTGAGGATGGCTACACCTTC.

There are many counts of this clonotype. CDR3 coding DNA: TGTGCCAGCAGGGGACAGGGTGGCACTGAAGCTTTCTTT. It codes for CASRGQGGTEAFF. The chain couples TRBV2 to TRBJ1-1; 9 bases are a match to TRBD1. The CDR3 runs to 13 residues. The V and J ends lost 6 bases and 4 bases, in that order; junction bases with no gene match: 3. The germline V gene encodes CDR1 SNHLY and CDR2 FYNNEI.

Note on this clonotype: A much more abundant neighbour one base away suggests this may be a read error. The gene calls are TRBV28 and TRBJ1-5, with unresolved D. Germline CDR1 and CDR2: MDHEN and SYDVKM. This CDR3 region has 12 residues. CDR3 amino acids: CASSLSLSAQRF. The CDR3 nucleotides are TGTGCCAGCAGTTTATCTCTCTCGGCCCAGCGTTTT. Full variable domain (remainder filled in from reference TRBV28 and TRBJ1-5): DVKVTQSSRYLVKRTGEKVFLECVQDMDHENMFWYRQDPGLGLRLIYFSYDVKMKEKGDIPEGYSVSREKKERFSLILESASTNQTSMYLCASSLSLSAQRFGDGTRLSIL.

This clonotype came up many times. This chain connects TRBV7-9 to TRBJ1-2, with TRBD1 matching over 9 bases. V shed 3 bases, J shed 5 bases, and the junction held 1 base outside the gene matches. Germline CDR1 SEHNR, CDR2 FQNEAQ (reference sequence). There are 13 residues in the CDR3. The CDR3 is CASSLDRGYGYTF. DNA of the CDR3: TGTGCCAGCAGCTTGGACAGGGGATATGGCTACACCTTC.

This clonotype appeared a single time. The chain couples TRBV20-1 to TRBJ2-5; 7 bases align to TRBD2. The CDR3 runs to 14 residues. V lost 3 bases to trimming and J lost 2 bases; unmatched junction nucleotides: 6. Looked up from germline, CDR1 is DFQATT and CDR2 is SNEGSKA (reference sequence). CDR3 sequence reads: CSASPPSGQETQYF. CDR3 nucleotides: TGCAGTGCTAGTCCCCCTAGCGGACAAGAGACCCAGTACTTC.

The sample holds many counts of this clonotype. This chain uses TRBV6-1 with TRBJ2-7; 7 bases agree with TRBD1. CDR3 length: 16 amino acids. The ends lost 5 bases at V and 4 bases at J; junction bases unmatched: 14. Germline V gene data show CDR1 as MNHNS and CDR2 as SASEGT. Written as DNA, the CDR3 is TGTGCCAGCAGTCAAAAGGGACAGCTTACAAGTTACGAGCAGTACTTC. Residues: CASSQKGQLTSYEQYF.

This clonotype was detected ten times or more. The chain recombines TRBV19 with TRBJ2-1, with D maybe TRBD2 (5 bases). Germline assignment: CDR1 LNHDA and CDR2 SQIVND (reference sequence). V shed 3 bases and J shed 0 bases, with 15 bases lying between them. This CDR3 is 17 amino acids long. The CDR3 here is CASSIRPGGSSYNEQFF. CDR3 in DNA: TGTGCCAGTAGTATCCGCCCCGGTGGGAGCTCCTACAATGAGCAGTTCTTC.

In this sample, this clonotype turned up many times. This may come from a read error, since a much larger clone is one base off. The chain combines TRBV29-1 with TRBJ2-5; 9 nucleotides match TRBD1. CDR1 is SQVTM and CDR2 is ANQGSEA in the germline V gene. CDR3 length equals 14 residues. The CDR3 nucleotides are TGCAGCGTTGAAACGGACAGGGGACCAGGGGCCCAGTGCTTC. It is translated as CSVETDRGPGAQCF.

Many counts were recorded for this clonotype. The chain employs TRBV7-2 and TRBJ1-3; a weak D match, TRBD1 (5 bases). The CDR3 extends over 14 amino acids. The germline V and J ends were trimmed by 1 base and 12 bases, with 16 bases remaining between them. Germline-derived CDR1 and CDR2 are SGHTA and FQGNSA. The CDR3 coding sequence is TGTGCCAGCAGCTTAGGCCGGGGGACCCACGACATATATTTT. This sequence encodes CASSLGRGTHDIYF.

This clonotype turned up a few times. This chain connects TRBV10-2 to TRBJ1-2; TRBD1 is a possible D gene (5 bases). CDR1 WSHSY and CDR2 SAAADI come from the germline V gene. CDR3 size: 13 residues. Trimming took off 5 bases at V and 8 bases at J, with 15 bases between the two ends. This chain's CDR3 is CASSPSGYGGYTF. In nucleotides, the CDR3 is TGCGCCAGCAGTCCATCAGGGTATGGAGGCTACACCTTC.

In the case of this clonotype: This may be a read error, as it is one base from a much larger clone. Written as DNA, the CDR3 is TGTGCCAGTAATAACCAGGTGGCAGTCGCCGAGGGGCCCCAGCATTTT. Its translation is CASNNQVAVAEGPQHF. V is TRBV19 and J is TRBJ1-5; no clear D. The CDR3 has 16 amino acids. Per the germline V gene, CDR1 is LNHDA and CDR2 is SQIVND (reference sequence). Trimming shortened V by 7 bases and J by 9 bases, and 25 bases separated the two germline ends.

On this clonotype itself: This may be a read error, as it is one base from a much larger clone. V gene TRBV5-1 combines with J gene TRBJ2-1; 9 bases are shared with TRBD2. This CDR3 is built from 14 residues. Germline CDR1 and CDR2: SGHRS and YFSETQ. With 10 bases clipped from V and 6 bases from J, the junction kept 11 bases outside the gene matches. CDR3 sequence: CAGSSAGGPNEQFF. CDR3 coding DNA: TGCGCCGGATCTTCCGCGGGAGGGCCCAATGAGCAGTTCTTC.

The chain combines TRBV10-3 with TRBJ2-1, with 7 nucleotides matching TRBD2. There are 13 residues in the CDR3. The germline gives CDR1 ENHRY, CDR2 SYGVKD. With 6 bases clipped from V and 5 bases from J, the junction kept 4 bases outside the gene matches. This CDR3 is CAISREADNEQFF. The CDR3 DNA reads TGTGCCATCAGCCGGGAGGCCGACAATGAGCAGTTCTTC.

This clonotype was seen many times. CDR3 sequence reads: CAWSLRYEQYF. DNA for the CDR3: TGTGCCTGGAGTTTACGCTACGAGCAGTACTTC. The chain carries TRBV30 and TRBJ2-7; D call uncertain. Germline CDR1 and CDR2: GTSNPN and SVGIG (reference sequence). CDR3 length: 11 residues. Trimming took off 2 bases at V and 3 bases at J, with 5 bases between the two ends.

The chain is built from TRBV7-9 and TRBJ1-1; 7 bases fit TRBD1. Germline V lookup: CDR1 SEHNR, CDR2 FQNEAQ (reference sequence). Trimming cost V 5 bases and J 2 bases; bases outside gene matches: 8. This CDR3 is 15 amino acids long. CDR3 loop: CASSRIQGFNTEAFF. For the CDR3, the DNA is TGTGCCAGCAGCCGAATACAGGGGTTTAACACTGAAGCTTTCTTT.

The CDR3 region has the DNA TGCAGTGCTAAAGTACAGGTCACCGGGGAGCTGTTTTTT. Encoded protein: CSAKVQVTGELFF. The chain carries TRBV20-1 and TRBJ2-2, with D possibly TRBD1 on 5 matching bases. CDR1 and CDR2 (germline): DFQATT, SNEGSKA (reference sequence). The ends were cut back, 4 bases at V and 4 bases at J, with 10 bases in the middle. The CDR3 has 13 amino acids.

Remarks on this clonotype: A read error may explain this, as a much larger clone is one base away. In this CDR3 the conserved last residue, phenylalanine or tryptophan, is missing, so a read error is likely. This CDR3 reads CASSQSPTAAYEQYL. The CDR3 DNA sequence: TGTGCCAGCAGCCAGTCCCCCACGGCCGCCTACGAGCAGTACCTC. This sequence joins TRBV14 and TRBJ2-7; D remains unclear. The CDR3 is 15 amino acids. Germline CDR1 and CDR2: SGHDN and FVKESK. Trimming cost V 3 bases and J 2 bases, with 14 bases left between them.

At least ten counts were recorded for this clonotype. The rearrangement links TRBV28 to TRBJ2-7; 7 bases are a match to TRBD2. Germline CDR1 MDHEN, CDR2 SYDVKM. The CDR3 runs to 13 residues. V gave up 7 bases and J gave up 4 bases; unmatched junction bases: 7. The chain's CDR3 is CASKEGGMYEQYF. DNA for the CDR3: TGTGCCAGCAAAGAGGGAGGGATGTACGAGCAGTACTTC.

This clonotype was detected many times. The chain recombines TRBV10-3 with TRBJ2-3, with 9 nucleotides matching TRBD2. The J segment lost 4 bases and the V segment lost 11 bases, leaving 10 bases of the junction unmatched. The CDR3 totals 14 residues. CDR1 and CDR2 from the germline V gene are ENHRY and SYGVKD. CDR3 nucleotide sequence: TGTGCCGTTTCTGAGGCGGGAGGGGCAGATACGCAGTATTTT. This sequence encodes CAVSEAGGADTQYF.

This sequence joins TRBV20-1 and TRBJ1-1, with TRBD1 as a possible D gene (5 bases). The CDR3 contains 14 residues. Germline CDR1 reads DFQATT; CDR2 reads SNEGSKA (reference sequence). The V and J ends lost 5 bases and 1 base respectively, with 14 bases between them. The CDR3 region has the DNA TGCAGTGCTGAAACGACAGTGAGGAACACTGAAGCTTTCTTT. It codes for CSAETTVRNTEAFF.

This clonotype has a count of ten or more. The CDR3 sequence: CSVEDLGQGYYGYTF. The CDR3 DNA sequence: TGCAGCGTTGAAGATCTGGGACAGGGGTACTATGGCTACACCTTC. The chain joins TRBV29-1 to TRBJ1-2; the match to TRBD1 covers 10 bases. The CDR3 consists of 15 residues. Germline lookup yields CDR1 SQVTM and CDR2 ANQGSEA. V shed 0 bases, J shed 3 bases, and the junction held 4 bases outside the gene matches. The whole variable domain, filled in from reference TRBV29-1 and TRBJ1-2, reads SAVISQKPSRDICQRGTSLTIQCQVDSQVTMMFWYRQQPGQSLTLIATANQGSEATYESGFVIDKFPISRPNLTFSTLTVSNMSPEDSSIYLCSVEDLGQGYYGYTFGSGTRLTVV.

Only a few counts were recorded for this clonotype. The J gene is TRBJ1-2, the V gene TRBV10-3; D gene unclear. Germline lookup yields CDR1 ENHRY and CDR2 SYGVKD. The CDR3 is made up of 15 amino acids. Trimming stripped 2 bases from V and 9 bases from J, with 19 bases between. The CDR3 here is CAISEPRAEAMRYTF. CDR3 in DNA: TGTGCCATCAGTGAGCCGAGGGCCGAGGCTATGCGCTACACCTTC.

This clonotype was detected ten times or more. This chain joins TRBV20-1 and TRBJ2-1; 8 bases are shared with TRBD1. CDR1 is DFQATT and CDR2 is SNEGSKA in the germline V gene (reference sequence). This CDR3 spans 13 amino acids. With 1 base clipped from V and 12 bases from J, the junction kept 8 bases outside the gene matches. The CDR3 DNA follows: TGCAGTGCTAGAGTCGGGCCCGGGACAGGGCAGTTCTTC. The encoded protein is CSARVGPGTGQFF.

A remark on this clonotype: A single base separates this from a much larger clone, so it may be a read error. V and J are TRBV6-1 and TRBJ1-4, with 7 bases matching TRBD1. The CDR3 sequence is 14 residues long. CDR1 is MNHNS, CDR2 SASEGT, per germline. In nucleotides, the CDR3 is TGTGCCGGCAGTAAGGGACAGTCTAATGAAAAACTGTTTTTT. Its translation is CAGSKGQSNEKLFF.

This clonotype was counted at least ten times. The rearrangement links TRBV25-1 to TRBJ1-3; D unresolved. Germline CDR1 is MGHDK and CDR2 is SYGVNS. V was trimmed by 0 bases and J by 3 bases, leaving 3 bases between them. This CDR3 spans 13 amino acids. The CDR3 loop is CASSEYDGNTIYF. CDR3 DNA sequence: TGTGCCAGCAGTGAATATGATGGAAACACCATATATTTT.

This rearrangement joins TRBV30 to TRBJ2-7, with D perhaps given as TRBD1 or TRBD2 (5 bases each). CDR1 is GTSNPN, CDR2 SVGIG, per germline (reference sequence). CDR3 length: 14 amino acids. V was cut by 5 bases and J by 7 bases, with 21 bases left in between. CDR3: CAWFGGTPLREQYF. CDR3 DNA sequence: TGTGCCTGGTTTGGTGGGACCCCCCTACGGGAGCAGTACTTC.

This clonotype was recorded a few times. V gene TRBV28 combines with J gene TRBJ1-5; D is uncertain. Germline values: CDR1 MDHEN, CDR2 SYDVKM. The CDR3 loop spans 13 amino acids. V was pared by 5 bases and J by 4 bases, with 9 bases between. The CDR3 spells CASSHLENQPQHF. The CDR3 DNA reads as TGTGCCAGCAGTCACCTGGAGAATCAGCCCCAGCATTTT.

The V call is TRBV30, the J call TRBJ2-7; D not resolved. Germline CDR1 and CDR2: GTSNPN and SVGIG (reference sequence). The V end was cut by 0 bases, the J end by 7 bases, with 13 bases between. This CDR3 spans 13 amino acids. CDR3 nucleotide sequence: TGTGCCTGGAGTGTACTTAGCAAGAAGGAGCAGTACTTC. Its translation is CAWSVLSKKEQYF.

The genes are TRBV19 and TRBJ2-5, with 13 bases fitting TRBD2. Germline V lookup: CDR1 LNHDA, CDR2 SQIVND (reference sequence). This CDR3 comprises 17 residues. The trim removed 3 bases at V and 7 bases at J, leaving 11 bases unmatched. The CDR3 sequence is CASSIYPGLAGAGTQYF. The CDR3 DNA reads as TGTGCCAGTAGTATTTATCCCGGACTAGCGGGAGCGGGGACCCAGTACTTC.

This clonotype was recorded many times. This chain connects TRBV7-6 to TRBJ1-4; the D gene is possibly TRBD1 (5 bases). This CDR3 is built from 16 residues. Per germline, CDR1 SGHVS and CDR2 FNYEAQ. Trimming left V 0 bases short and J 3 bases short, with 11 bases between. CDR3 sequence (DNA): TGTGCCAGCAGCTTAGCGCTGCAGGGATCTAATGAAAAACTGTTTTTT. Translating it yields CASSLALQGSNEKLFF. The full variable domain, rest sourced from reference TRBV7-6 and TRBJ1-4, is GAGVSQSPRYKVTKRGQDVALRCDPISGHVSLYWYRQALGQGPEFLTYFNYEAQQDKSGLPNDRFSAERPEGSISTLTIQRTEQRDSAMYRCASSLALQGSNEKLFFGSGTQLSVL.

CDR3 residues: CASSYLAGATYNEQFF. DNA for the CDR3: TGCGCCAGCAGCTATTTAGCGGGAGCAACCTACAATGAGCAGTTCTTC. The chain recombines TRBV10-2 with TRBJ2-1; 9 nucleotides line up with TRBD2. Trimming took 6 bases from V and 2 from J; bases not matched to a gene: 8. CDR1 is WSHSY and CDR2 is SAAADI in the germline V gene. The CDR3 covers 16 residues.